The present T cell receptor (beta chain) was sequenced within a study of CD8+ T cells in alopecia areata. V trimming: 5 bases; J trimming: 2 bases; junction bases outside the gene matches: 9. Per germline, CDR1 MGHDK and CDR2 SYGVNS. CDR3 length: 16 residues. RNA extraction was followed by reverse transcription into cDNA, which acted as the sequencing template. Sequencing was performed with immunoSEQ multiplex PCR; in TCRdb, only in-frame clones are kept and a portion is missing. The sample has about 210,000 clones, 50% to 75% seen once. As for treatment: oral pan-JAK inhibitor, 5-10 mg twice daily. V gene TRBV25-1 combines with J gene TRBJ1-5; 7 nucleotides align to TRBD1. Sample: CD4+ T cells sorted from blood, taken at week 4, from a patient treated with tofacitinib. This TCR came from a human donor with alopecia areata. The CDR3 bases are TGTGCCAGCAGTCCCATCGGGACAGTGGGCAATCAGCCCCAGCATTTT. Translated: CASSPIGTVGNQPQHF.